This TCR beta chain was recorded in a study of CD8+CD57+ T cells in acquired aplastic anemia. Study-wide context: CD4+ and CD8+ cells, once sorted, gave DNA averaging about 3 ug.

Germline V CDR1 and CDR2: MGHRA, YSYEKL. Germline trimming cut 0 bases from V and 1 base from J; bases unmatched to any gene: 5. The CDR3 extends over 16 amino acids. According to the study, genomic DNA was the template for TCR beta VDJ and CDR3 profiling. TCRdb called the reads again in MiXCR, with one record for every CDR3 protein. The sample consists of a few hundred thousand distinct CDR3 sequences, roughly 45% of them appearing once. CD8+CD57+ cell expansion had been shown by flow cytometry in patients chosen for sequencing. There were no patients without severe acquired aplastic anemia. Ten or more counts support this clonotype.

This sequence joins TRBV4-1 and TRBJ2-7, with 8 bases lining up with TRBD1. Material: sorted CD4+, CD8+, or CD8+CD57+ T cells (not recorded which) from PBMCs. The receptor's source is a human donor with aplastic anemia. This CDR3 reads CASSQEKGQASYEQYF. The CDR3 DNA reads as TGCGCCAGCAGCCAAGAAAAGGGACAGGCATCCTACGAGCAGTACTTC.